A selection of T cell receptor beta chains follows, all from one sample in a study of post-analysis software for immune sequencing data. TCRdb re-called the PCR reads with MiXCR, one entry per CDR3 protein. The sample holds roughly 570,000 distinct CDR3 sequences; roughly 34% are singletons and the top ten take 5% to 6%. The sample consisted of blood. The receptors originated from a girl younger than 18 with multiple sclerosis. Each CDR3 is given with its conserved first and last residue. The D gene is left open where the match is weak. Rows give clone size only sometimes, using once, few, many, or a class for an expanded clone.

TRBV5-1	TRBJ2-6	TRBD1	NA	TGCGCCAGCAGCGCCGCCGGGACAGGTCTGGGGGCCAACGTCCTGACTTTC	CASSAAGTGLGANVLTF
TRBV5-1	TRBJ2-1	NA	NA	TGCGCCAGCAGGCCTTCCAGGGTCAATGAGCAGTTCTTC	CASRPSRVNEQFF
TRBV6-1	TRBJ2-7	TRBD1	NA	TGTGCCACCCGGGACAGGGTTGCCGAGCAGTACTTC	CATRDRVAEQYF
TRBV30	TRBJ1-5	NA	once	TGTGCCTGGAGTGTACAGGGCGATCAGCCCCAGCATTTT	CAWSVQGDQPQHF
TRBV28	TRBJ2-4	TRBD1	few	TGTGCCAGCAGTTTAAACCAGGGACAGACTTCCAAAAACATTCAGTACTTC	CASSLNQGQTSKNIQYF
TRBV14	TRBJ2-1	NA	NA	TGTGCCAGCAGCCCTAGGGACATCTCCTCCTACAATGAGCAGTTCTTC	CASSPRDISSYNEQFF
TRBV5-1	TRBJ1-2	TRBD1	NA	TGCGCCAGCGGAACACAGGGGGATAACTATGGCTACACCTTC	CASGTQGDNYGYTF
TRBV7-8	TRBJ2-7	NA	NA	TGTGCCAGCAGCCCCCGGATGGGTGACGAGCAGTACTTC	CASSPRMGDEQYF
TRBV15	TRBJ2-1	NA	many	TGTGCCACCAGCAGAGATCTAGCCACATACAATGAGCAGTTCTTC	CATSRDLATYNEQFF
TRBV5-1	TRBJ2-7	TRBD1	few	TGCGCCAGCAGCTGGGGACAGGGGAGGAACGAGCAGTACTTC	CASSWGQGRNEQYF
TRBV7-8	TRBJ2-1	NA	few	TGTGCCAGCAACCAAGACGGGTACAATGAGCAGTTCTTC	CASNQDGYNEQFF
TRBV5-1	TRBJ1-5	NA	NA	TGCGCCAGCAGCTTGGACGGCGACAGAAATCAGCCCCAGCATTTT	CASSLDGDRNQPQHF
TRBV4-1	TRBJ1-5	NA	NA	TGCGCCAGCAGCCAAGGTTTCGGCTTCGCCGGGCAGCCCCAGCATTTT	CASSQGFGFAGQPQHF
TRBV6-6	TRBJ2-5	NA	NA	TGTGCCAGCAGTTACTCGAGGGACTCCCACAATGAGCAGTACTTC	CASSYSRDSHNEQYF
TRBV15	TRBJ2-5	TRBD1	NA	TGTGCCACCAGCAAGACGAGGGACAGGGAAGAGACCCAGTACTTC	CATSKTRDREETQYF
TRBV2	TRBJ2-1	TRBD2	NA	TGTGCCAGCAGTGAAGGGCTAGCGGGGGATGAGCAGTTCTTC	CASSEGLAGDEQFF
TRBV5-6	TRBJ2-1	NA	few	TGTGCCAGCAGCTCTCTGTTAATCTCCTACAATGAGCAGTTCTTC	CASSSLLISYNEQFF
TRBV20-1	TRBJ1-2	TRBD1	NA	TGCAGTGCTTTCGACAGGGGATATGGCTACACCTTC	CSAFDRGYGYTF
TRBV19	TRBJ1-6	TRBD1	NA	TGTGCCAGTAATCCGACAGGGACAAATTCACCCCTCCACTTT	CASNPTGTNSPLHF
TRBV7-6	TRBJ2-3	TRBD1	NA	TGTGCCAGCAGCTTAGCGTCGGGACAGGGGGCGACAGATACGCAGTATTTT	CASSLASGQGATDTQYF
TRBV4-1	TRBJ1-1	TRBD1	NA	TGCGCCAGCAGCCAGGGTGACAGGGGGCGGGACACTGAAGCTTTCTTT	CASSQGDRGRDTEAFF
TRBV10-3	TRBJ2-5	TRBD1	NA	TGTGCCATCAAGGGACAGGACTACAATGAGCAGTACTTC	CAIKGQDYNEQYF
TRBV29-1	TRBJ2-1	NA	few	TGCAGCGGGGTTATTTGGACTCGCAATGAGCAGTTCTTC	CSGVIWTRNEQFF
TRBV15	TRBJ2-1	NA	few	TGTGCCACCAGCAGAGATCGGCAGGGGCGGTTCTTC	CATSRDRQGRFF
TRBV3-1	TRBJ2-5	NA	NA	TGTGCCAGCAGCCATACAACGGAGACCCAGTACTTC	CASSHTTETQYF
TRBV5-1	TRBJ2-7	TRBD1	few	TGCGCCAGCAGCGTATCACCGGGACAGGTCTCCTACGAGCAGTACTTC	CASSVSPGQVSYEQYF
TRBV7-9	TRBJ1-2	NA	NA	TGTGCCAGCAGCTTGTTGGACAGTCTCTATGGCTACACCTTC	CASSLLDSLYGYTF
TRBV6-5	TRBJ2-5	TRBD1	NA	TGTGCCAGCAGTTACTTCGGGGACAGGGGGAGGACCCAGTACTTC	CASSYFGDRGRTQYF
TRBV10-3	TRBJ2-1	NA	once	TGTGCCATCAGTGAGTCGATGGGCTTGGGGTACAATGAGCAGTTCTTC	CAISESMGLGYNEQFF
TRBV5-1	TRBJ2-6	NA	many	TGTGCCAGCAGCCCTACAGGGACCGGGGCCAACGTCCTGACTTTC	CASSPTGTGANVLTF
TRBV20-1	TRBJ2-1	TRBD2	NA	TGCAGTGCTAGTGTTATAGCGGGGGGGCCATACAATGAGCAGTTCTTC	CSASVIAGGPYNEQFF
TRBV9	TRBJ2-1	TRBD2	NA	TGTGCCAGCAGCCAAGCTAGCGGGGGGGTAAAGTTCTTC	CASSQASGGVKFF
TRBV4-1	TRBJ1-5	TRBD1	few	TGCGCCAGCAGCCAAGATTCCGGGACAGGGAGTCAGCCCCAGCATTTT	CASSQDSGTGSQPQHF
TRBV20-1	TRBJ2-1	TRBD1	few	TGCAGTGCTGACAGGGGGCACTCCTACAATGAGCAGTTCTTC	CSADRGHSYNEQFF
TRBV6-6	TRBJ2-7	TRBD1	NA	TGTGCCAGCAGTTACCCAAAGACAGGGGAAACCTACGAGCAGTACTTC	CASSYPKTGETYEQYF
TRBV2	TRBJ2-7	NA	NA	TGTGCCAGCAGCCTCCCTGGGAATCTCTACGAGCAGTACTTC	CASSLPGNLYEQYF
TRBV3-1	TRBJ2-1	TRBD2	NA	TGTGCCAGCAGCCGTAGCGGGGGGCCAAGGTCCTACAATGAGCAGTTCTTC	CASSRSGGPRSYNEQFF
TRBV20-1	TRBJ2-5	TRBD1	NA	TGCAGTGCTAGTGGGACAGGGGTTTGGGAGACCCAGTACTTC	CSASGTGVWETQYF
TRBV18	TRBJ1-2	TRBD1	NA	TGTGCCAGCTCACTATTCGGGACAGACCCTAACTATGGCTACACCTTC	CASSLFGTDPNYGYTF
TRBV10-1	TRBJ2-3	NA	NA	TGCGCCAGCAGATCAGCGGGCACAGATACGCAGTATTTT	CASRSAGTDTQYF
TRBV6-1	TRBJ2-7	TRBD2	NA	TGTGCCAGCAGACTAGCGCTGACTAGCGCTTACGAGCAGTACTTC	CASRLALTSAYEQYF
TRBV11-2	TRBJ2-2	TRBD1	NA	TGTGCCAGCAGCCCGGGGGTTGGGGACAGGTTCGCGAACACCGGGGAGCTGTTTTTT	CASSPGVGDRFANTGELFF
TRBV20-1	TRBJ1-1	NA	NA	TGCAGTGCTACAGGGAGCGGGACCCGAAACACTGAAGCTTTCTTT	CSATGSGTRNTEAFF
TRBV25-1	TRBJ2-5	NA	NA	TGTGCCAGCAGCTGGGACTCTAGGACCCAGTACTTC	CASSWDSRTQYF
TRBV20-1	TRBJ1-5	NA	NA	TGCAGTGCCCCTGAATCGACAACCCATAGCAATCGGCCCCAGCATTTT	CSAPESTTHSNRPQHF
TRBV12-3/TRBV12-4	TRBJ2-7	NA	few	TGTGCCAGCAGTTCGGACACAGGCTACGAGCAGTACTTC	CASSSDTGYEQYF
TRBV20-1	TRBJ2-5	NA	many	TGCAGTGCGCTCAGGGGCGGGGAACAAGAGACCCAGTACTTC	CSALRGGEQETQYF
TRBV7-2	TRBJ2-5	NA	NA	TGTGCCAGCAGCTTAGACAGTTTACCGGAGACCCAGTACTTC	CASSLDSLPETQYF
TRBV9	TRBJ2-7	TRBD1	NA	TGTGCCAGCAGCGGGGGGACAGGGGGCTACGAGCAGTACTTC	CASSGGTGGYEQYF
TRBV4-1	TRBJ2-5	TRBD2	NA	TGCGCCAGCAGCCTTGGGACTAGCGGGGGGGCGGAGACCCAGTACTTC	CASSLGTSGGAETQYF
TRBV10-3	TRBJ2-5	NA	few	TGTGCCATCAGGGACAAGCAAGAGACCCAGTACTTC	CAIRDKQETQYF
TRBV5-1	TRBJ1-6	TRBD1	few	TGCGCCAGCAGCTTGGCTGGACAGGGTTATTCACCCCTCCACTTT	CASSLAGQGYSPLHF
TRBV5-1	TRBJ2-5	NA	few	TGCGCCAGCAGCTCCCTCGACCAAGAGACCCAGTACTTC	CASSSLDQETQYF
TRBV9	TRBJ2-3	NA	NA	TGTGCCAGCAGCCCCGAGGGGGGGCGGGGCACAGATACGCAGTATTTT	CASSPEGGRGTDTQYF
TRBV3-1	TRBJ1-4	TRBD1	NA	TGTGCCAGCAGCGCACAGGGGGCAGCTAATGAAAAACTGTTTTTT	CASSAQGAANEKLFF
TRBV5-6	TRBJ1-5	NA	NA	TGTGCCAGCAGCTTGGCTGTAGATAGCAATCAGCCCCAGCATTTT	CASSLAVDSNQPQHF
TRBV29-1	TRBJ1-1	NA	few	TGCAGCGTTGAAGCCCTATCCAGAGCGGAGGGGCCATATGAAGCTTTCTTT	CSVEALSRAEGPYEAFF